This is a list of T cell receptor beta chains from one sample in a study of OX40 agonist ivuxolimab in advanced cancers. Repertoires were generated with immunoSEQ multiplex PCR, while TCRdb's copy carries only in-frame clones and drops some. The sample records tens of thousands of clones, roughly four fifths being singletons. The sample here was CD4+ or CD8+ T cells sorted from blood, taken in a trial of the OX40 agonist ivuxolimab. Source of these receptors: an adult with an advanced solid tumor such as melanoma, head and neck, liver or kidney cancer. Each CDR3 is given with its conserved first and last residue. Fields, in order: V gene, clone size, J gene, D gene, CDR3 length, CDR3 protein, CDR3 DNA. D genes are given only for firm matches. Size is stated for part of the rows, as once, few or many counts, or as a class when the clone is expanded.

V: TRBV4-2
size: NA
J: TRBJ2-3
D: NA
length: 15
CDR3: CASSQAALEADTQYF
DNA: TGTGCCAGCAGCCAAGCAGCGTTAGAGGCAGATACGCAGTATTTT

V: TRBV4-1
size: NA
J: TRBJ2-2
D: NA
length: 16
CDR3: CASSRAGTLRGGELFF
DNA: TGCGCCAGCAGCCGAGCCGGGACCTTAAGGGGCGGGGAGCTGTTTTTT

V: TRBV18
size: many
J: TRBJ2-5
D: NA
length: 13
CDR3: CASSPPGTPSVYF
DNA: TGTGCCAGCTCACCACCCGGGACACCCTCCGTGTACTTC

V: TRBV25-1
size: NA
J: TRBJ2-5
D: NA
length: 14
CDR3: CASSDRRIKETQYF
DNA: TGTGCCAGCAGTGACCGCAGGATAAAAGAGACCCAGTACTTC

V: TRBV20-1
size: NA
J: TRBJ2-5
D: NA
length: 11
CDR3: CSAREGETQYF
DNA: TGCAGTGCTAGGGAGGGGGAGACCCAGTACTTC

V: TRBV27
size: NA
J: TRBJ2-2
D: TRBD1
length: 18
CDR3: CASSPAFRTGSNTGELFF
DNA: TGTGCCAGCAGTCCCGCCTTCCGGACAGGGAGTAACACCGGGGAGCTGTTTTTT

V: TRBV25-1
size: NA
J: TRBJ1-4
D: TRBD1
length: 17
CDR3: CASSPPVGTGGYEKLFF
DNA: TGTGCCAGCAGTCCCCCTGTAGGGACAGGGGGGTATGAAAAACTGTTTTTT

V: TRBV11-2
size: NA
J: TRBJ2-7
D: NA
length: 12
CDR3: CASTTYFYEQYF
DNA: TGTGCCAGCACCACCTACTTCTACGAGCAGTACTTC

V: TRBV7-6
size: once
J: TRBJ2-3
D: NA
length: 16
CDR3: CASSLQSGFGPDTQYF
DNA: TGTGCCAGCAGCTTACAAAGCGGCTTCGGCCCAGATACGCAGTATTTT

V: TRBV2
size: NA
J: TRBJ1-2
D: NA
length: 13
CDR3: CASSAGRGYGYTF
DNA: TGTGCCAGCAGCGCGGGCAGGGGATATGGCTACACCTTC

V: TRBV19
size: once
J: TRBJ1-4
D: NA
length: 15
CDR3: CASRDTAEANEKLFF
DNA: TGTGCCAGTAGGGACACGGCGGAAGCTAATGAAAAACTGTTTTTT